This T cell receptor beta chain is from a study of T cells in localized non-small cell lung cancer. Findings of the study overall: Adjacent lung was found to contain a median approximately 50 of the top 100 tumor clones. It was uninvolved adjacent lung that showed the highest T cell clonality, exceeding tumor. Without multi-region sequencing, intratumor heterogeneity could not be excluded. Higher blood T cell density went with longer overall survival.

TCRdb's table, derived via immunoSEQ multiplex PCR, lists solely in-frame clones and lacks some. The sample lists 30,000 to 50,000 clones; around 75% were seen once. A word on this clone: What it binds is unknown.

With V trimmed by 3 bases and J by 3 bases, 7 bases remained unmatched. The CDR3 is 15 amino acids. Germline V CDR1 and CDR2: SEHNR, FQNEAQ (reference sequence). The receptor comes from a woman aged 40 to 75 with stage II squamous cell lung carcinoma. The chain combines TRBV7-9 with TRBJ1-1; 7 bases match TRBD1. The sample here was PBMCs, taken before any cancer treatment. DNA for the CDR3: TGTGCCAGCAGCTTGAGGGGGCGCGGGGACACTGAAGCTTTCTTT. This gives the protein CASSLRGRGDTEAFF.